This T cell receptor beta chain was found in a study of blood T cell repertoires in COVID-19. Losses at the gene ends were 4 bases for V and 2 bases for J; bases not matched to a gene: 5. The CDR3 is 17 residues long. Germline loops: CDR1 LGHDT, CDR2 YNNKEL (reference sequence). The method was immunoSEQ multiplex PCR; TCRdb's version includes in-frame clones alone and lacks a portion of them. Of 450,000 to 500,000 clones in the sample, roughly 88% were seen once. The chain links TRBV3-1 (or the pseudogene TRBV3-2) to TRBJ2-6; 10 nucleotides align to TRBD1. The clonotype comes from a human donor in a cohort sampled during active COVID-19. Input material: peripheral blood. The DNA of the CDR3 is TGTGCCAGCAGCCCATCGACAGGGGGCGCTGGGGCCAACGTCCTGACTTTC. Amino acid sequence: CASSPSTGGAGANVLTF.